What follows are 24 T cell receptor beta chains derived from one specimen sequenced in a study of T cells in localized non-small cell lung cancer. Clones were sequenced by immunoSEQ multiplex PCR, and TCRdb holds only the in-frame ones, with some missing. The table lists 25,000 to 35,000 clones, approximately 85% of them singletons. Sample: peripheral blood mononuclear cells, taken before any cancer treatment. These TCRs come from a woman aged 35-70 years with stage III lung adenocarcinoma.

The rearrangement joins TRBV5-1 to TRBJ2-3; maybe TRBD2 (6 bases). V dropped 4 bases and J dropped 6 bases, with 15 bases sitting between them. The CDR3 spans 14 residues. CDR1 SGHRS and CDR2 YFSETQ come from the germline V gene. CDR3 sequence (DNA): TGCGCCAGCAGCCCGGAGGGGACGCGCGATACGCAGTATTTT. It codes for CASSPEGTRDTQYF.

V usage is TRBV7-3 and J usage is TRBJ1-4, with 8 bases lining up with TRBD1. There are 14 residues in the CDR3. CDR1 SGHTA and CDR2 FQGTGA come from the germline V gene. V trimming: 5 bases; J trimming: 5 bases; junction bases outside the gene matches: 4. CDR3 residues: CASSQGAPNEKLFF. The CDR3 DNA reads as TGTGCCAGCAGCCAGGGGGCCCCCAATGAAAAACTGTTTTTT.

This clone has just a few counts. CDR3 bases: TGTGCCAGCAGCTCCCGGACAGGACCAAACTATGGCTACACCTTC. It codes for CASSSRTGPNYGYTF. The chain links TRBV7-3 to TRBJ1-2, with TRBD1 matching 7 bases. With 4 bases clipped from V and 2 bases from J, the junction kept 7 bases outside the gene matches. CDR3 length: 15 amino acids. Germline V gene lookup returns CDR1 SGHTA and CDR2 FQGTGA.

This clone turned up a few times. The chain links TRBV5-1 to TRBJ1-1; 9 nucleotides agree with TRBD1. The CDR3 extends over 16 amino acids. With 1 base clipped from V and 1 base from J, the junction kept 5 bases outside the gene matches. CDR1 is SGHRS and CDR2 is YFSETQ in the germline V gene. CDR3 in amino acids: CASSLWTGASNTEAFF. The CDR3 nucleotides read TGCGCCAGCAGCTTGTGGACAGGGGCTTCGAACACTGAAGCTTTCTTT.

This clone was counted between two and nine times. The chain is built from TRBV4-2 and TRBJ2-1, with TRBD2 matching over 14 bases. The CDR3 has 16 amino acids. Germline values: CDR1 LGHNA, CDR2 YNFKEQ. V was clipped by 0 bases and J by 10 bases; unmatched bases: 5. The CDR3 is CASSQDGTSGSREQFF. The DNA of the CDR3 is TGTGCCAGCAGCCAAGACGGGACTAGCGGGAGCCGGGAGCAGTTCTTC.

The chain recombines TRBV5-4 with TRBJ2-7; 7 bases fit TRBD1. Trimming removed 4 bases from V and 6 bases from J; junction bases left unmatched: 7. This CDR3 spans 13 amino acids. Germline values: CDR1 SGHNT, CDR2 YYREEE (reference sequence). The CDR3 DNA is TGTGCCAGCAGCCGAGACAGGGTCTCCGAGCAGTACTTC. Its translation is CASSRDRVSEQYF.

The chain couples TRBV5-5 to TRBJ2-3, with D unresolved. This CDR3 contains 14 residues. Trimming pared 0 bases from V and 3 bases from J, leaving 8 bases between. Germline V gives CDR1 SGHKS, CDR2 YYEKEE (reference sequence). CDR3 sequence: CASSLALRTDTQYF. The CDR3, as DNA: TGTGCCAGCAGCTTGGCTTTACGGACAGATACGCAGTATTTT. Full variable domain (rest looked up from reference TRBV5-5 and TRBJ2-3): DAGVTQSPTHLIKTRGQQVTLRCSPISGHKSVSWYQQVLGQGPQFIFQYYEKEERGRGNFPDRFSARQFPNYSSELNVNALLLGDSALYLCASSLALRTDTQYFGPGTRLTVL.

The CDR3 is CASSPVDSGANVLTF. CDR3 sequence (DNA): TGCGCCAGCAGCCCAGTTGACTCTGGGGCCAACGTCCTGACTTTC. The chain carries TRBV4-1 and TRBJ2-6; D is unresolved. Germline V lookup: CDR1 MGHRA, CDR2 YSYEKL. This CDR3 contains 15 residues. Trimming left V 4 bases short and J 0 bases short, with 7 bases between.

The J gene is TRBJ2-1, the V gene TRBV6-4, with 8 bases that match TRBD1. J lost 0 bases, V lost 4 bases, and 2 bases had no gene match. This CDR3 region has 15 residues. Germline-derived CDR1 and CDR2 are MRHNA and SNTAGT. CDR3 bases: TGTGCCAGCAGTGCCGACAGGGGCTCCTACAATGAGCAGTTCTTC. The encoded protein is CASSADRGSYNEQFF.

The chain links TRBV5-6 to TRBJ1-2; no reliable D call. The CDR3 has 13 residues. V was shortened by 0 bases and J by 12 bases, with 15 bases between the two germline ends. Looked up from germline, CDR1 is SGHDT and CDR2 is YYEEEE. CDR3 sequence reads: CASSLDRGWVHTF. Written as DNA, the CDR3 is TGTGCCAGCAGCTTGGACCGAGGGTGGGTCCACACCTTC.

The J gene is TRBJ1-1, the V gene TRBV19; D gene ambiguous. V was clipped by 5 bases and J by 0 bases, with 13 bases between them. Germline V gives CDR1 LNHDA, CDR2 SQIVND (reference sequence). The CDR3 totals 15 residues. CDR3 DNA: TGTGCCAGTAGTTTCCAGCGGGTTATGAACACTGAAGCTTTCTTT. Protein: CASSFQRVMNTEAFF.

The CDR3 sequence: CASRGDRAFTGELFF. The CDR3 DNA is TGTGCCAGCAGGGGGGACAGGGCCTTCACCGGGGAGCTGTTTTTT. The chain joins TRBV6-1 to TRBJ2-2, with TRBD1 matching 9 bases. J lost 4 bases, V lost 6 bases, and 6 bases had no gene match. This CDR3 region has 15 residues. CDR1 and CDR2 (germline): MNHNS, SASEGT.

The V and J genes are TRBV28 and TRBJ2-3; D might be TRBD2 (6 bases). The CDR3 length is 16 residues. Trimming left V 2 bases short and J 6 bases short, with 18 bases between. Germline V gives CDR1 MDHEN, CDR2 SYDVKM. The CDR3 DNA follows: TGTGCCAGCAGTTTAAGCCTAGCGAAGACCGGGGATACGCAGTATTTT. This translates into CASSLSLAKTGDTQYF.

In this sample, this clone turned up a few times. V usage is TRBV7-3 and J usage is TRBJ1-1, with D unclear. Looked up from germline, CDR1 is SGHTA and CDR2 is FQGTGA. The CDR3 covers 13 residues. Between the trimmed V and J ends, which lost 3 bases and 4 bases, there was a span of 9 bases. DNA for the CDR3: TGTGCCAGCAGCTTGGAGATGGGCACTGAAGCTTTCTTT. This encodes CASSLEMGTEAFF.

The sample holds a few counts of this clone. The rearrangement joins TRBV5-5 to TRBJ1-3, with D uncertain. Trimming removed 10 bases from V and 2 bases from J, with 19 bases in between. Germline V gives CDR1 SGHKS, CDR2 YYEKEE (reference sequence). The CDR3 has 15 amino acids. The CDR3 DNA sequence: TGTGCCTGCTCGGCAGAGTTTCGAACTGGAAACACCATATATTTT. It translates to CACSAEFRTGNTIYF.

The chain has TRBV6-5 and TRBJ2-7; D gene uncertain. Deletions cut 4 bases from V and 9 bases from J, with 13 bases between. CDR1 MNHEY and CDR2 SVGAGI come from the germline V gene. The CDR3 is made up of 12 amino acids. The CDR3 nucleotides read TGTGCCAGCAGTTTTCGGGCCTCGGGGCAGTACTTC. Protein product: CASSFRASGQYF.

CDR3 amino acids: CSGDSTDTQYF. The CDR3 coding sequence is TGCAGCGGGGACAGCACAGATACGCAGTATTTT. The V call is TRBV29-1, the J call TRBJ2-3; tentatively, D is TRBD1 or TRBD2 (5 bases each). Germline V lookup: CDR1 SQVTM, CDR2 ANQGSEA. Trimming shortened V by 7 bases and J by 0 bases, and 5 bases separated the two germline ends. The CDR3 runs 11 residues.

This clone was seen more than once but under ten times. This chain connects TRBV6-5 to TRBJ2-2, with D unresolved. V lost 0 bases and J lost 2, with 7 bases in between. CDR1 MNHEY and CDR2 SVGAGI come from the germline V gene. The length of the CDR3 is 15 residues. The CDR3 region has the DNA TGTGCCAGCAGTTACTCGAGCAGCAACACCGGGGAGCTGTTTTTT. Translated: CASSYSSSNTGELFF.

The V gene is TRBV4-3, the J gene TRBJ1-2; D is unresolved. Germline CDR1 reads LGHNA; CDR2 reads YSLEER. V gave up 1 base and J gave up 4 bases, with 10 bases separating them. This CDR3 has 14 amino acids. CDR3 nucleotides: TGCGCCAGCAGCCAAGGGTCTCTTTTCTATGGCTACACCTTC. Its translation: CASSQGSLFYGYTF.

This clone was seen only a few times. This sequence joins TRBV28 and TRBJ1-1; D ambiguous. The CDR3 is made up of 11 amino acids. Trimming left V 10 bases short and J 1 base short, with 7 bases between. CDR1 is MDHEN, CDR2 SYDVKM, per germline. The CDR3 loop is CATNRNTEAFF. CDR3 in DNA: TGTGCCACCAACAGGAACACTGAAGCTTTCTTT.

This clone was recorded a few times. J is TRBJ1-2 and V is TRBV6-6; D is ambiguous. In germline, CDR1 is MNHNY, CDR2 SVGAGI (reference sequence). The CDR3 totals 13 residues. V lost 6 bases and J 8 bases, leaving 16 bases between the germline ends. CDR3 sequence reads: CASSPGPTRGYTF. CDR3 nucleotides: TGTGCCAGCAGCCCCGGACCTACGCGGGGCTACACCTTC.

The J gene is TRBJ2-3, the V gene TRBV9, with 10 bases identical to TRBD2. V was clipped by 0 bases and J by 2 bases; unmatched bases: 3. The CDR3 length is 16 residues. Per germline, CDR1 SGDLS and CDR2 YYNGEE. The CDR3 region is CASSVGSGRATDTQYF. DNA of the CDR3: TGTGCCAGCAGCGTAGGGAGCGGGAGGGCCACAGATACGCAGTATTTT.

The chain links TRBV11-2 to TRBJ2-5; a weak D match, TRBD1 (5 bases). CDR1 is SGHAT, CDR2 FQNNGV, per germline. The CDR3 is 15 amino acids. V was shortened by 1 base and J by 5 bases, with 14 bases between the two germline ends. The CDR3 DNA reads TGTGCCAGCAGCTTAGGGGGCGGTTCTTGGGAGACCCAGTACTTC. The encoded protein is CASSLGGGSWETQYF.

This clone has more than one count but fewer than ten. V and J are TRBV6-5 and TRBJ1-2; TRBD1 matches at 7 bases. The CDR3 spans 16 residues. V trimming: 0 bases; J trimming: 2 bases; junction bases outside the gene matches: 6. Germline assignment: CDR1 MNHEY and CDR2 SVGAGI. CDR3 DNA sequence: TGTGCCAGCAGTTACTCAGGGACAGTATGGAACTATGGCTACACCTTC. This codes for CASSYSGTVWNYGYTF.